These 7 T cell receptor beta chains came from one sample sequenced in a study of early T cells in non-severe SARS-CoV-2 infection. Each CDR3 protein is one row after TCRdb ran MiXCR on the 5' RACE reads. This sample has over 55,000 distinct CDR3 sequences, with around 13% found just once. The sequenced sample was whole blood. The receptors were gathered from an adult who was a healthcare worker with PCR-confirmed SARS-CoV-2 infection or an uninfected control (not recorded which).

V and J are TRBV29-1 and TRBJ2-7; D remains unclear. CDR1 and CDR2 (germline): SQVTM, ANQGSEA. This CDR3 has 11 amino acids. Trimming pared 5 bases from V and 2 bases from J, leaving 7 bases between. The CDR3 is CSVKMTYEQYF. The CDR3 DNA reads TGCAGCGTTAAGATGACCTACGAGCAGTACTTC.

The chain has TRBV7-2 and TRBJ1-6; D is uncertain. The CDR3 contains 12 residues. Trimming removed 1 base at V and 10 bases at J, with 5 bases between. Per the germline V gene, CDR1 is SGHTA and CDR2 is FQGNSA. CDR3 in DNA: TGTGCCAGCAGCTTAGAGGCATCACCCCTCCACTTT. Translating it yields CASSLEASPLHF.

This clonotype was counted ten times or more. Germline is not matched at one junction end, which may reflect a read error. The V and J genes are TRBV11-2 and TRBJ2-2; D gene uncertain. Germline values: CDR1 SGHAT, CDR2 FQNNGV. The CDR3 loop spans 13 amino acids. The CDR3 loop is CASRLQNIGELFF. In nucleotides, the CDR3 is TGTGCCAGCAGACTACAGAACATCGGGGAGCTGTTTTTT.

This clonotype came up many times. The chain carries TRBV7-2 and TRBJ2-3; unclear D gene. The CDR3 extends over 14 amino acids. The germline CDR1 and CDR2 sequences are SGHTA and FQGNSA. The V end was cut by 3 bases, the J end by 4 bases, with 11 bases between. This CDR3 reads CASSFKLGPDTQYF. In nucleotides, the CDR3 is TGTGCCAGCAGCTTTAAGCTAGGGCCAGATACGCAGTATTTT.

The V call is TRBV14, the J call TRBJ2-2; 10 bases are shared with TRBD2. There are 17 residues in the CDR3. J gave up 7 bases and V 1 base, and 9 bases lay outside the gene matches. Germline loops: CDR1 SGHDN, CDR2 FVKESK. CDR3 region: CASSQVDSGRIGGELFF. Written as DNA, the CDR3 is TGTGCCAGCAGCCAAGTGGATAGCGGGAGGATTGGCGGGGAGCTGTTTTTT.

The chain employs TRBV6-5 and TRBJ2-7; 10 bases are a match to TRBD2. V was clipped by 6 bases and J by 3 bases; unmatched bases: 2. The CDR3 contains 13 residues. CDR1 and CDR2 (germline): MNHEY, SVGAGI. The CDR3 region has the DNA TGTGCCAGCAGAACTAGCGGGGTCTACGAGCAGTACTTC. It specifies CASRTSGVYEQYF.

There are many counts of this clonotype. CDR3 sequence (DNA): TGCAGTGCTAGAGATCAGTTGCGTAGCGAAAGAGAAAATGAGCAGTTCTTC. This gives the protein CSARDQLRSERENEQFF. The chain combines TRBV20-1 with TRBJ2-1, with a tentative D call TRBD2 (5 bases). CDR1 is DFQATT and CDR2 is SNEGSKA in the germline V gene (reference sequence). Trimming left V 0 bases short and J 7 bases short, with 22 bases between. CDR3 length: 17 residues.